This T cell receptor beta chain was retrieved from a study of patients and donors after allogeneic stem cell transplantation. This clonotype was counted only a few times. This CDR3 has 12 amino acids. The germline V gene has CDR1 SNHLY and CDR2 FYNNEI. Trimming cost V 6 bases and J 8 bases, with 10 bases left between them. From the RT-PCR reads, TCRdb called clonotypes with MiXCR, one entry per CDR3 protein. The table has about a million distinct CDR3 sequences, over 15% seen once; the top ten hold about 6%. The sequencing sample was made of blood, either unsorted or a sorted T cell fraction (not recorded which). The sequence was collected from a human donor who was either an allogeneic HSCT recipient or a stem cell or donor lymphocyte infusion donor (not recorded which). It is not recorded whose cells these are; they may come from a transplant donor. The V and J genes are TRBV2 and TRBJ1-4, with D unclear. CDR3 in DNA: TGTGCCAGCAGCGTACAGAGGGAAAAACTGTTTTTT. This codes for CASSVQREKLFF.